The T cell receptor (beta chain) described here comes from a study of blood T cell repertoires in COVID-19. Study information: COVID-19 samples, acute and convalescent, were from the United States, Italy and Spain.

TCRdb keeps only in-frame clones here, not all; method: immunoSEQ multiplex PCR. This sample has fewer than 250,000 clones; 83% occur once, and the top ten carry 3% to 4%. This clone is a singleton in its sample. This CDR3 is 14 amino acids long. V was trimmed by 0 bases and J by 11 bases, leaving 15 bases between them. CDR1 is SGDLS, CDR2 YYNGEE, per germline. Sequencing input: PBMCs or T cells enriched from blood (not recorded which). V gene TRBV9 combines with J gene TRBJ1-3, with D possibly matching TRBD1 (6 bases). The source of this sequence is a woman in her thirties or forties who had been exposed to COVID-19. The CDR3: CASSVATGWDAIYF. CDR3 DNA sequence: TGTGCCAGCAGCGTAGCTACAGGGTGGGACGCCATATATTTT.